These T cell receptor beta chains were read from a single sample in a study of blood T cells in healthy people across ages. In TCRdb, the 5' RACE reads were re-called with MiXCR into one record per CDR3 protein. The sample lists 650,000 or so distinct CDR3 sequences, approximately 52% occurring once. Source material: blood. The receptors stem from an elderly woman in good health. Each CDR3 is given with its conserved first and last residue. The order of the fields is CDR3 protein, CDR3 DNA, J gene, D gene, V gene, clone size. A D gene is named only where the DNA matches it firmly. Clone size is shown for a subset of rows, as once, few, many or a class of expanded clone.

CDR3: CASSQGGTGTGEQFF; DNA: TGTGCCAGCAGCCAAGGGGGGACTGGTACTGGTGAGCAGTTCTTC; J: TRBJ2-1; D: -; V: TRBV3-1; size: many
CDR3: CASSFRGDSPLHF; DNA: TGTGCCAGCAGTTTTCGGGGAGATTCACCCCTCCACTTT; J: TRBJ1-6; D: -; V: TRBV28; size: few
CDR3: CASSSPQRGANTGELFF; DNA: TGTGCCAGCAGTTCCCCCCAGCGGGGGGCCAACACCGGGGAGCTGTTTTTT; J: TRBJ2-2; D: TRBD2; V: TRBV12-3/TRBV12-4; size: -
CDR3: CASSQDATGRDEKLFF; DNA: TGCGCCAGCAGCCAAGATGCGACAGGGAGAGATGAAAAACTGTTTTTT; J: TRBJ1-4; D: TRBD1; V: TRBV4-3; size: -
CDR3: CASSLSVYSNQPQHF; DNA: TGTGCCAGCAGTTTATCCGTATATAGCAATCAGCCCCAGCATTTT; J: TRBJ1-5; D: -; V: TRBV27; size: -
CDR3: CASNEIRNTEAFF; DNA: TGTGCCAGCAACGAGATCCGGAACACTGAAGCTTTCTTT; J: TRBJ1-1; D: -; V: TRBV12-3/TRBV12-4; size: once
CDR3: CASSPSSRGNTGELFF; DNA: TGTGCCAGCAGCCCCTCGTCGAGGGGGAACACCGGGGAGCTGTTTTTT; J: TRBJ2-2; D: -; V: TRBV2; size: -
CDR3: CASSQGTATGELFF; DNA: TGTGCCAGCAGCCAAGGGACCGCCACCGGGGAGCTGTTTTTT; J: TRBJ2-2; D: -; V: TRBV3-1; size: many
CDR3: CASSLAAGSDTEAFF; DNA: TGCGCCAGCAGCTTGGCCGCGGGTAGCGACACTGAAGCTTTCTTT; J: TRBJ1-1; D: -; V: TRBV5-1; size: -
CDR3: CASSKSPLTRYEQYF; DNA: TGTGCCAGCAGTAAATCCCCATTAACCCGCTACGAGCAGTACTTC; J: TRBJ2-7; D: -; V: TRBV21-1; size: many
CDR3: CASSEAVRRGWRFF; DNA: TGTGCCAGCAGTGAAGCGGTTCGTCGGGGGTGGCGGTTCTTC; J: TRBJ2-1; D: -; V: TRBV6-1; size: few
CDR3: CAYGNEQFF; DNA: TGTGCCTACGGAAATGAGCAGTTCTTC; J: TRBJ2-1; D: -; V: TRBV7-9; size: many
CDR3: CASSFTPDAAQYF; DNA: TGCGCCAGCAGCTTTACGCCTGATGCGGCCCAGTACTTC; J: TRBJ2-5; D: -; V: TRBV5-1; size: few
CDR3: CASSRTLAKNIQYF; DNA: TGTGCCAGCAGCCGGACACTAGCCAAAAACATTCAGTACTTC; J: TRBJ2-4; D: -; V: TRBV7-9; size: few
CDR3: CASSLEAGEPTETQYF; DNA: TGCGCCAGCAGCTTGGAGGCGGGAGAACCGACAGAGACCCAGTACTTC; J: TRBJ2-5; D: TRBD2; V: TRBV5-1; size: few
CDR3: CASSDKGGPQHF; DNA: TGTGCCAGCAGTGATAAGGGAGGTCCCCAGCATTTT; J: TRBJ1-5; D: -; V: TRBV25-1; size: once
CDR3: CAWSAISYNSPLHF; DNA: TGTGCCTGGAGCGCAATCTCCTATAATTCACCCCTCCACTTT; J: TRBJ1-6; D: -; V: TRBV30; size: few
CDR3: CSVRGTTGTDTQYF; DNA: TGCAGCGTTCGAGGGACTACCGGCACAGATACGCAGTATTTT; J: TRBJ2-3; D: TRBD2; V: TRBV29-1; size: -
CDR3: CSARLGSGSLRHEQFF; DNA: TGCAGTGCTAGGTTAGGTAGCGGGAGTCTTCGACATGAGCAGTTCTTC; J: TRBJ2-1; D: TRBD2; V: TRBV20-1; size: -
CDR3: CATSDPGQGRYNEQYF; DNA: TGTGCCACCAGTGATCCGGGACAGGGACGCTACAATGAGCAGTACTTC; J: TRBJ2-7; D: TRBD1; V: TRBV24-1; size: -